A single sample gave rise to the 2 T cell receptor beta chains below, sequenced in a study of T cell changes during pregnancy in multiple sclerosis. Clones were sequenced by immunoSEQ multiplex PCR, and TCRdb holds only the in-frame ones, with some missing. Seen here are about 27,000 clones, 85% to 90% observed once, and the top ten hold roughly 8.3%. Sequenced material: CD8+ T cells from peripheral blood mononuclear cells, taken in the second trimester of pregnancy. These receptors all stem from a female donor with multiple sclerosis, enrolled in a pregnancy study.

The chain couples TRBV6-1 to TRBJ2-2, with TRBD2 matching 7 bases. Germline V gene lookup returns CDR1 MNHNS and CDR2 SASEGT. V dropped 2 bases and J dropped 3; count of bases not matched to a gene: 0. The CDR3 contains 14 residues. Written as DNA, the CDR3 is TGTGCCAGCAGTGAACTAGCGGACACCGGGGAGCTGTTTTTT. Its translation: CASSELADTGELFF.

The V gene is TRBV13, the J gene TRBJ2-7, with 10 bases matching TRBD2. The V and J ends lost 4 bases and 0 bases, in that order; junction bases with no gene match: 3. Germline assignment: CDR1 PRHDT and CDR2 FYEKMQ (reference sequence). The CDR3 has 15 amino acids. This chain's CDR3 is CASSSGLADSYEQYF. In DNA, the CDR3 is TGTGCCAGCAGCTCAGGACTAGCGGACTCCTACGAGCAGTACTTC.